This T cell receptor (beta chain) was identified in a study of blood T cell repertoires in COVID-19 (TCRdb year 2020). Context from the whole study: Samples from collaborators originated in the United States, Italy and Spain and spanned both the acute and convalescent phases of COVID-19. The samples were drawn from two sources: the first 160 participants of the ongoing ImmuneRACE study, and fewer than 1,500 subjects contributed by 6 global collaborators. Where HLA class I and class II types were available, the types were taken from metadata supplied by the sample provider, not from assay-based typing. The material from the prospective study consisted of cDNA or gDNA derived from T cells, B-cell-depleted T cells, or PBMCs. The repertoires were released in a freely available public database meant as a resource for research on the immune response to SARS-CoV-2. Nearly every sample came with metadata listing a de-identified subject ID, COVID-19 status, age in years and sex. Subjects who had been exposed to COVID-19, were actively infected with it, or had recovered from it provided the deeply sampled blood TCRbeta repertoires that made up the dataset. General conclusions and limits of the study: The amount of clinical and demographic metadata varied by source and participant and was provided uncurated.

After removal of 4 bases from V and 2 bases from J, the junction retains 8 bases not matched to a gene. The CDR3 runs 16 amino acids, cysteine and phenylalanine included. The DNA shown is the 48-base CDR3, in frame from base 1. From a lookup of the germline V gene, CDR1 and CDR2 are SGHRS and YFSETQ. In regard to this clone: The antigen it binds to is not known. No clone much larger than this one lies a single base away; base qualities are absent.

TCRbeta CDR3 regions were amplified from genomic DNA using the immunoSEQ Assay, a bias-controlled multiplex PCR. The source study handled its data this way. Nucleated cell counts per sample were estimated from amplification of reference gene primers within the assay. Sequence reads were collapsed and filtered to measure the absolute abundance of every unique TCRbeta CDR3 rearrangement. For each sample, productive Simpson clonality was calculated as the square root of Simpson's diversity index over productive rearrangements. In TCRdb, the immuneACCESS table is reduced to in-frame sequences with V and J assigned. These tables do not hold every clone; where another copy was compared, an unresolved V gene accounts for under half, and the others remain unexplained. The DNA was the basis for D and trimming; V, J and clone size are from that table. The sample yields fewer than 400,000 clones; roughly 85% were counted once. The top ten constitute 3.5% to 4% of the sample.

Collaborating institutions collected whole blood in K2EDTA tubes following their own protocols. For TCRbeta analysis, collaborators shipped samples in one of three forms: frozen whole blood, isolated PBMCs, or DNA extracted from either of those sample types. Sequenced input: peripheral blood. The chain is encoded by TRBV5-1 joined to TRBJ2-3; TRBD2 lines up with 9 middle nucleotides. The TCR sequence derives from a woman under 30 with acute or convalescent COVID-19. The nucleotide sequence is given as TGCGCCAGCAGCCCGCCTAGCGGGGCGTCCACAGATACGCAGTATTTT. Its amino acids are CASSPPSGASTDTQYF.